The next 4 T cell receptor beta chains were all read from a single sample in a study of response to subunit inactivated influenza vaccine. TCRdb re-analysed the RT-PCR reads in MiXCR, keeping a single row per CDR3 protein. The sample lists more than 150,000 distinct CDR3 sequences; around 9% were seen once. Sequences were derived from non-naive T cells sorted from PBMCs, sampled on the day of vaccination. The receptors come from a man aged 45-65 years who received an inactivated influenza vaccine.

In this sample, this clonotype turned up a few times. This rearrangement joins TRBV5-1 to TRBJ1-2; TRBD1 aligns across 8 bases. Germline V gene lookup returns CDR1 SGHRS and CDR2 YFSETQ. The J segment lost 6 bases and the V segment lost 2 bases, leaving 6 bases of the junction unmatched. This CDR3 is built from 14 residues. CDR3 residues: CASSLGQGPNGYTF. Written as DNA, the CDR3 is TGCGCCAGCAGCTTAGGACAGGGACCAAATGGCTACACCTTC.

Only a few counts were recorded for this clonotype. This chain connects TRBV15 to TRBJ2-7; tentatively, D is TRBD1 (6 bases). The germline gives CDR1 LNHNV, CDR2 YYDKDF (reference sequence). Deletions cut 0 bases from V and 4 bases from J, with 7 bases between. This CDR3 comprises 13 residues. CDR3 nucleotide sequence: TGTGCCACCAGCAGAGATACAGGGTACGAGCAGTACTTC. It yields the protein CATSRDTGYEQYF.

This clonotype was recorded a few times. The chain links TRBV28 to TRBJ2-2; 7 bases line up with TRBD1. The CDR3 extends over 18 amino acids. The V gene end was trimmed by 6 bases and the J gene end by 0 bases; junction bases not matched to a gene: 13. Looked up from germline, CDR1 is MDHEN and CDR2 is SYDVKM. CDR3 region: CASSPYQGVIANTGELFF. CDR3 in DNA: TGTGCCAGCAGCCCGTACCAGGGGGTGATAGCGAACACCGGGGAGCTGTTTTTT.

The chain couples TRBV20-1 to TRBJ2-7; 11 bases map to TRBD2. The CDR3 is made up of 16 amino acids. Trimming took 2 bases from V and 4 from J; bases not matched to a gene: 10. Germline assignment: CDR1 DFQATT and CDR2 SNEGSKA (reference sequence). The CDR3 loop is CSARTLAGGTPYEQYF. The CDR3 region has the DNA TGCAGTGCTAGAACGCTAGCGGGAGGTACGCCTTACGAGCAGTACTTC.